The clone carrying this T cell receptor beta chain was seen a few times. What it binds is not known. One entry per CDR3 protein results from TCRdb running MiXCR on the RT-PCR reads. This sample yields approximately 500,000 distinct CDR3 sequences, of which roughly 13% are seen a single time; around 12% belongs to the top ten. The source of the sample is a study of response to subunit inactivated influenza vaccine. V was clipped by 6 bases and J by 0 bases; unmatched bases: 7. CDR3 length equals 15 residues. The germline gives CDR1 DFQATT, CDR2 SNEGSKA (reference sequence). Study conclusions and caveats: A suggestion made by the authors is that each seasonal influenza vaccination recruits few new T cells.

The V call is TRBV20-1, the J call TRBJ2-2; 7 bases are a match to TRBD2. Sequencing was performed on PBMCs from blood, taken about 6 weeks after vaccination. The sequence was obtained from a man aged 50-59 years who received an inactivated influenza vaccine. CDR3 coding DNA: TGCAGTGCGAGTCTAGCGGCTGCGAACACCGGGGAGCTGTTTTTT. This translates into CSASLAAANTGELFF.